This T cell receptor (beta chain) came from a study of radiation and T cells in renal cell carcinoma. Whole-study results and caveats: From baseline, blood top tumor clonotypes peaked at 2 weeks post-radiation.

TCRdb's table, derived via immunoSEQ multiplex PCR, lists solely in-frame clones and lacks some. The sample has about 150,000 clones, approximately 90% seen once. This sample's time point: baseline pretreatment blood. This sample's treatment: 15 Gy SBRT to primary tumor, nephrectomy 4 weeks later. The tumor was a clear cell renal cell carcinoma. This clone was recorded only once. The target antigen is unknown. V was trimmed by 5 bases and J by 8 bases, leaving 15 bases between them. Germline values: CDR1 SEHNR, CDR2 FQNEAQ (reference sequence). The length of the CDR3 is 13 residues. The source was blood, collected from a patient whose treatment included radiotherapy and nephrectomy. The sequence was collected from a woman between 65 and 79 years old with renal cell carcinoma. The chain couples TRBV7-9 to TRBJ1-2; D is uncertain. The CDR3, as DNA: TGTGCCAGCAGCCCTCGACTAGGAGCGGGCTACACCTTC. This codes for CASSPRLGAGYTF.